This record concerns one TCR beta chain sequence. The target antigen is unknown. These data are taken from a study of T cell repertoires in cytomegalovirus infection. Across the whole study: Well-studied HLA-B-restricted CMV epitopes were used in the study alongside recently identified HLA-C-restricted ones. It was the public TCR beta signatures that indicated both CMV infection and matching HLA type.

TCRdb independently ran MiXCR on the reads; one entry per CDR3 protein. This table has about 47,000 distinct CDR3 sequences, around a fifth appearing once. The V end lost 7 bases, the J end lost 0 bases, and 18 bases lay between the germline ends. CDR1 is KGHSH and CDR2 is LQKENI in the germline V gene. The CDR3 has 16 residues. Study findings and constraints: HLA-C-restricted CMV-specific TCR beta clonotypes were dominant in the ex vivo response.

The genes are TRBV18 and TRBJ1-2; D is unclear. The receptor comes from a human donor in good health (CMV status not recorded). Some clones in this sample may be carry-over from other donors' samples. Specimen: CD8+ T cells from cultured PBMCs, collected from culture after CMV antigen stimulation. CDR3 sequence reads: CASFPSGRNPNYGYTF. The CDR3 DNA reads as TGTGCCAGCTTCCCGAGCGGGCGGAACCCTAACTATGGCTACACCTTC.